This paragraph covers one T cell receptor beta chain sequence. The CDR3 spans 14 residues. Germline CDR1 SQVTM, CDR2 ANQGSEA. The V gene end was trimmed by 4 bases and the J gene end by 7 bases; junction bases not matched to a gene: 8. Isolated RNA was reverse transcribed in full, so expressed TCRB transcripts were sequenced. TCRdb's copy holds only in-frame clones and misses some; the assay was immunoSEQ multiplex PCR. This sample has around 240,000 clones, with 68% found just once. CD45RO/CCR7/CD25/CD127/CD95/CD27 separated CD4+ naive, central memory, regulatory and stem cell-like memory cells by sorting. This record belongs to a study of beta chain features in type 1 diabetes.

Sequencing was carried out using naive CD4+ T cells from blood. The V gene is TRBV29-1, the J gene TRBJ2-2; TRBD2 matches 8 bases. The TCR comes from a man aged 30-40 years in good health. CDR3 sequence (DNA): TGCAGCGTTGTAGAAGCGGGAGTCGACGGGGAGCTGTTTTTT. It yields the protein CSVVEAGVDGELFF.